The next 20 T cell receptor beta chains were all read from a single sample in a study of T cell changes during pregnancy in multiple sclerosis. Sequencing used immunoSEQ multiplex PCR; TCRdb keeps in-frame clones, though not all of them. The data hold some 70,000 clones, with around 92% observed a single time. Sample: CD8+ T cells from peripheral blood mononuclear cells, taken in the third trimester of pregnancy. These receptors all come from a female donor in good health, enrolled as a control in a pregnancy study.

This clone was found once. The chain recombines TRBV5-1 with TRBJ2-1; 8 bases match TRBD1. Trimming cost V 7 bases and J 6 bases; bases outside gene matches: 6. Germline V gives CDR1 SGHRS, CDR2 YFSETQ. This CDR3 has 13 residues. The DNA of the CDR3 is TGCGCCAGCGGCGACAGGGGCGCCAATGAGCAGTTCTTC. It specifies CASGDRGANEQFF.

V gene TRBV18 combines with J gene TRBJ2-3; D call uncertain. Germline-derived CDR1 and CDR2 are KGHSH and LQKENI. CDR3 size: 12 residues. The ends were cut back, 3 bases at V and 6 bases at J, with 7 bases in the middle. Here the CDR3 DNA reads TGTGCCAGCTCACCCCCCTTCGATACGCAGTATTTT. Translation: CASSPPFDTQYF.

This chain connects TRBV6-6 to TRBJ1-1; 7 bases fit TRBD1. This CDR3 has 16 amino acids. Germline V gene sequence: CDR1 MNHNY, CDR2 SVGAGI (reference sequence). The V gene end was trimmed by 6 bases and the J gene end by 3 bases; junction bases not matched to a gene: 13. This chain's CDR3 is CASSPIPGQSYTEAFF. The CDR3 DNA is TGTGCCAGCAGCCCTATTCCGGGACAGTCCTACACTGAAGCTTTCTTT.

The table lists this clone with a few counts. The chain carries TRBV29-1 and TRBJ1-1; D remains unclear. Germline lookup yields CDR1 SQVTM and CDR2 ANQGSEA. V was shortened by 2 bases and J by 1 base, with 5 bases between the two germline ends. The CDR3 runs 12 residues. For the CDR3, the DNA is TGCAGCGTTGAACGGGGGAACACTGAAGCTTTCTTT. Encoded protein: CSVERGNTEAFF.

The chain recombines TRBV5-6 with TRBJ2-7, with 8 bases identical to TRBD1. This CDR3 is built from 14 residues. Germline CDR1 and CDR2: SGHDT and YYEEEE. The V gene end was trimmed by 4 bases and the J gene end by 2 bases; junction bases not matched to a gene: 5. CDR3 sequence reads: CASSPRGPTYEQYF. The CDR3 nucleotides read TGTGCCAGCAGCCCCAGGGGGCCCACCTACGAGCAGTACTTC.

The chain couples TRBV2 to TRBJ2-3; weak D call: TRBD1 (5 bases). Germline lookup yields CDR1 SNHLY and CDR2 FYNNEI. There are 15 residues in the CDR3. Trimming removed 4 bases from V and 4 bases from J, with 15 bases in between. CDR3 sequence: CASSVGQGEADTQYF. CDR3 sequence (DNA): TGTGCCAGCAGTGTCGGTCAGGGTGAGGCAGATACGCAGTATTTT.

This chain joins TRBV4-2 and TRBJ2-3; TRBD2 agrees at 11 bases. The V gene end was trimmed by 0 bases and the J gene end by 4 bases; junction bases not matched to a gene: 3. CDR1 and CDR2 from the germline V gene are LGHNA and YNFKEQ. This CDR3 comprises 16 residues. DNA for the CDR3: TGTGCCAGCAGCCAAGAATTAGCGGGGGGGGCAGATACGCAGTATTTT. Its protein product is CASSQELAGGADTQYF.

V usage is TRBV6-5 and J usage is TRBJ1-1; 7 bases are a match to TRBD1. This CDR3 has 14 amino acids. In germline, CDR1 is MNHEY, CDR2 SVGAGI. Germline trimming cut 0 bases from V and 11 bases from J; bases unmatched to any gene: 9. CDR3 bases: TGTGCCAGCAGTTACTCGTTTGAGGGGGCGAGGGCTTTCTTT. It is translated as CASSYSFEGARAFF.

The V call is TRBV7-9, the J call TRBJ2-7; 12 bases agree with TRBD2. Trimming removed 3 bases from V and 4 bases from J; junction bases left unmatched: 4. Per germline, CDR1 SEHNR and CDR2 FQNEAQ (reference sequence). The CDR3 sequence is 15 residues long. The CDR3 DNA reads TGTGCCAGCAGCTTTGCTAGCGGGGGGGCTTACGAGCAGTACTTC. Translating it yields CASSFASGGAYEQYF.

The chain links TRBV4-3 to TRBJ1-1, with TRBD1 matching 10 bases. The V and J ends lost 1 base and 0 bases, in that order; junction bases with no gene match: 5. CDR3 length equals 17 residues. Germline V lookup: CDR1 LGHNA, CDR2 YSLEER. The CDR3 is CASSQGGTGALNTEAFF. CDR3 nucleotide sequence: TGCGCCAGCAGCCAAGGGGGGACAGGGGCCTTGAACACTGAAGCTTTCTTT.

The rearrangement uses TRBV5-5 and TRBJ1-2; D remains unclear. The CDR3 has 13 residues. Looked up from germline, CDR1 is SGHKS and CDR2 is YYEKEE (reference sequence). Trimming removed 3 bases from V and 2 bases from J, with 8 bases in between. The CDR3 reads CASSSTANYGYTF. The CDR3 bases are TGTGCCAGCAGCTCCACAGCCAACTATGGCTACACCTTC.

V gene TRBV4-3 combines with J gene TRBJ2-1; D possibly corresponds to TRBD2 (6 bases). The CDR3 has 13 residues. CDR1 is LGHNA and CDR2 is YSLEER in the germline V gene. The germline V and J ends were trimmed by 1 base and 8 bases, with 9 bases remaining between them. CDR3 amino acids: CASSQATSHEQFF. CDR3 coding DNA: TGCGCCAGCAGCCAAGCAACTAGCCATGAGCAGTTCTTC.

The chain employs TRBV6-5 and TRBJ1-2; tentatively, D is TRBD1 (6 bases). Trimming took 7 bases from V and 5 from J, leaving 20 bases between them. CDR1 is MNHEY, CDR2 SVGAGI, per germline. This CDR3 comprises 15 residues. In DNA, the CDR3 is TGTGCCAGCACTCTATCTTCGGACAGACATTATGGCTACACCTTC. This encodes CASTLSSDRHYGYTF.

CDR3 amino acids: CASRPGQGVSYNEQFF. CDR3 bases: TGCGCCAGTCGGCCTGGGCAGGGGGTGAGCTACAATGAGCAGTTCTTC. V usage is TRBV4-3 and J usage is TRBJ2-1; 7 positions agree with TRBD1. The CDR3 consists of 16 residues. J lost 3 bases, V lost 9 bases, and 14 bases had no gene match. Germline CDR1 and CDR2: LGHNA and YSLEER.

The chain recombines TRBV7-8 with TRBJ1-4; D not resolved. CDR3 length: 14 amino acids. V was clipped by 1 base and J by 8 bases, with 11 bases between them. Germline values: CDR1 SGHVS, CDR2 FQNEAQ. Here the CDR3 DNA reads TGTGCCAGCAGCTTAGGAGGGATTAGAGAAAAACTGTTTTTT. Protein product: CASSLGGIREKLFF.

V usage is TRBV9 and J usage is TRBJ1-3; D is ambiguous. The CDR3 sequence is 15 residues long. V was shortened by 4 bases and J by 2 bases, with 13 bases between the two germline ends. Germline values: CDR1 SGDLS, CDR2 YYNGEE. The CDR3: CASSPGNDPGNTIYF. CDR3 DNA sequence: TGTGCCAGCAGCCCCGGGAACGATCCTGGAAACACCATATATTTT.

The V call is TRBV12-5, the J call TRBJ1-1; D remains unclear. Trimming removed 0 bases at V and 1 base at J, with 9 bases between. Germline V gene data show CDR1 as LGHNT and CDR2 as FRNRAP. The CDR3 has 15 amino acids. CDR3 DNA sequence: TGTGCTAGTGGTTTGGTTCAGACGGGGAACACTGAAGCTTTCTTT. It yields the protein CASGLVQTGNTEAFF. The variable domain in full, with the rest retrieved from reference TRBV12-5 and TRBJ1-1, is DARVTQTPRHKVTEMGQEVTMRCQPILGHNTVFWYRQTMMQGLELLAYFRNRAPLDDSGMPKDRFSAEMPDATLATLKIQPSEPRDSAVYFCASGLVQTGNTEAFFGQGTRLTVV.

The rearrangement joins TRBV7-4 to TRBJ1-5; a weak D match, TRBD1 (6 bases). CDR3 size: 13 residues. V was cut by 5 bases and J by 4 bases, with 9 bases left in between. CDR1 is SGHVT, CDR2 SQSDAQ, per germline. The CDR3 protein is CASSATGNQPQHF. The DNA of the CDR3 is TGTGCCAGCAGCGCCACAGGGAATCAGCCCCAGCATTTT.

This clone has just one count. The rearrangement joins TRBV6-5 to TRBJ1-2, with D hard to call. The CDR3 has 10 amino acids. Germline CDR1 and CDR2: MNHEY and SVGAGI. CDR3: CATRGDGYTF. The DNA for the CDR3 is TGTGCTACGCGGGGTGATGGCTACACCTTC.

The V gene is TRBV11-2, the J gene TRBJ2-1; the D gene is possibly TRBD2 (7 bases). Germline CDR1 is SGHAT and CDR2 is FQNNGV. The V end was cut by 1 base, the J end by 8 bases, with 15 bases between. CDR3 length: 15 residues. DNA of the CDR3: TGTGCCAGCAGCTTAGTTGGGGGGGCAGACCATGAGCAGTTCTTC. Translated: CASSLVGGADHEQFF.